The 13 T cell receptor beta chains listed next were all sequenced from one sample in a study of long-term antiretroviral therapy in people with HIV. Runs used v3.0 of the immunoSEQ assay and were done at survey level. Clones were read by immunoSEQ multiplex PCR, and TCRdb kept only the in-frame ones, dropping some. The sample shows about 29,000 clones, 85% to 90% of them seen only once. Sequencing was performed on unsorted PBMCs, taken 3.2 years before starting antiretroviral therapy. These receptors originate from a man aged 50-59 years with HIV.

The V call is TRBV27, the J call TRBJ2-4, with 10 bases lining up with TRBD1. The CDR3 runs 16 residues. The germline CDR1 and CDR2 sequences are MNHEY and SMNVEV (reference sequence). Germline trimming cut 3 bases from V and 7 bases from J; bases unmatched to any gene: 9. As DNA, the CDR3 is TGTGCCAGCAGTTTGCGCCGGGACAGGGGTCGTAACATTCAGTACTTC. Its protein product is CASSLRRDRGRNIQYF.

The rearrangement joins TRBV9 to TRBJ1-2, with D uncertain. Per germline, CDR1 SGDLS and CDR2 YYNGEE. The CDR3 extends over 15 amino acids. Trimming cost V 4 bases and J 0 bases, with 13 bases left between them. The CDR3 reads CASSIRGDSNYGYTF. The CDR3 nucleotides are TGTGCCAGCAGCATACGAGGAGATTCTAACTATGGCTACACCTTC.

The chain carries TRBV4-1 and TRBJ1-4; 7 bases map to TRBD1. The CDR3 has 15 residues. In germline, CDR1 is MGHRA, CDR2 YSYEKL. The V segment lost 3 bases and the J segment 8 bases; nucleotides outside the gene matches: 9. The CDR3 sequence is CASSHEGASIEKLFF. The CDR3 DNA reads as TGCGCCAGCAGCCACGAGGGGGCCTCGATAGAAAAACTGTTTTTT.

The chain has TRBV5-1 and TRBJ2-7; 8 bases align to TRBD1. Looked up from germline, CDR1 is SGHRS and CDR2 is YFSETQ. V trimming: 4 bases; J trimming: 0 bases; junction bases outside the gene matches: 15. The CDR3 loop spans 18 amino acids. The CDR3 bases are TGCGCCAGCAGCGGGGGACAGGCGGGCGTTAGAAGCTCCTACGAGCAGTACTTC. This gives the protein CASSGGQAGVRSSYEQYF.

The chain carries TRBV18 and TRBJ2-2, with D tentatively TRBD1 (6 bases). Looked up from germline, CDR1 is KGHSH and CDR2 is LQKENI. The CDR3 spans 15 residues. V lost 8 bases, J lost 0 bases, and 13 bases lay in between. CDR3 sequence reads: CASTTGTPNTGELFF. CDR3 bases: TGTGCCAGCACCACCGGGACACCGAACACCGGGGAGCTGTTTTTT.

Only one count was recorded for this clone. The V gene is TRBV5-1, the J gene TRBJ1-1, with D possibly TRBD1 on 5 matching bases. This CDR3 spans 18 amino acids. V was pared by 0 bases and J by 2 bases, with 20 bases between. Germline CDR1 is SGHRS and CDR2 is YFSETQ. The CDR3 spells CASSLGMGPLLLNTEAFF. CDR3 bases: TGCGCCAGCAGCTTGGGGATGGGACCTCTACTTCTTAACACTGAAGCTTTCTTT. The full variable domain, with the rest looked up from reference TRBV5-1 and TRBJ1-1, is KAGVTQTPRYLIKTRGQQVTLSCSPISGHRSVSWYQQTPGQGLQFLFEYFSETQRNKGNFPGRFSGRQFSNSRSEMNVSTLELGDSALYLCASSLGMGPLLLNTEAFFGQGTRLTVV.

V is TRBV18 and J is TRBJ1-5; no clear D. The V gene's germline CDR1 is KGHSH and CDR2 LQKENI. Between the trimmed V and J ends, which lost 6 bases and 4 bases, there was a span of 7 bases. CDR3 length: 12 residues. Here the CDR3 reads CASSLRNQPQHF. CDR3 nucleotides: TGTGCCAGCTCCCTAAGAAATCAGCCCCAGCATTTT. Supplemented by reference TRBV18 and TRBJ1-5, the full variable domain reads NAGVMQNPRHLVRRRGQEARLRCSPMKGHSHVYWYRQLPEEGLKFMVYLQKENIIDESGMPKERFSAEFPKEGPSILRIQQVVRGDSAAYFCASSLRNQPQHFGDGTRLSIL.

This sequence joins TRBV27 and TRBJ2-3; 9 bases are shared with TRBD1. V lost 1 base to trimming and J lost 3 bases; unmatched junction nucleotides: 8. This CDR3 is 17 amino acids long. Germline-derived CDR1 and CDR2 are MNHEY and SMNVEV (reference sequence). CDR3 loop: CASSLFVTGGATDTQYF. The DNA of the CDR3 is TGTGCCAGCAGTTTATTTGTCACAGGGGGCGCGACAGATACGCAGTATTTT.

The genes are TRBV29-1 and TRBJ1-1, with D possibly being TRBD1 (5 bases). Trimming removed 6 bases at V and 6 bases at J, with 17 bases between. Germline-derived CDR1 and CDR2 are SQVTM and ANQGSEA. CDR3 size: 13 residues. The CDR3 region has the DNA TGCAGCGTAACGGACACCCTGGGGGCTGAAGCTTTCTTT. Translated, it gives CSVTDTLGAEAFF.

The V call is TRBV5-3, the J call TRBJ2-1, with D possibly matching TRBD2 (5 bases). TRBV5-3 is filed as an ORF, its function uncertain. V shed 3 bases and J shed 2 bases, with 15 bases lying between them. The CDR3 covers 16 residues. DNA for the CDR3: TGTGCCAGAAGCTGCCCGGGATATCGAGCCTACAATGAGCAGTTCTTC. It encodes CARSCPGYRAYNEQFF.

The rearrangement links TRBV15 to TRBJ2-7; tentatively, D is TRBD1 (5 bases). Germline V gene lookup returns CDR1 LNHNV and CDR2 YYDKDF (reference sequence). This CDR3 has 13 amino acids. Trimming took 3 bases from V and 3 from J, leaving 9 bases between them. CDR3 DNA: TGTGCCACCAGCAGGGGGCCACACTACGAGCAGTACTTC. Translation: CATSRGPHYEQYF.

This chain connects TRBV7-9 to TRBJ1-5, with D unclear. The V end was cut by 0 bases, the J end by 3 bases, with 9 bases between. The CDR3 runs to 15 residues. Germline loops: CDR1 SEHNR, CDR2 FQNEAQ (reference sequence). In DNA, the CDR3 is TGTGCCAGCAGCTTAGCAGGGTTCAACAATCAGCCCCAGCATTTT. Amino acids: CASSLAGFNNQPQHF. The full variable domain, with the rest looked up from reference TRBV7-9 and TRBJ1-5, is DTGVSQNPRHKITKRGQNVTFRCDPISEHNRLYWYRQTLGQGPEFLTYFQNEAQLEKSRLLSDRFSAERPKGSFSTLEIQRTEQGDSAMYLCASSLAGFNNQPQHFGDGTRLSIL.

This chain links TRBV10-3 with TRBJ1-3; TRBD1 is a possible D gene (5 bases). Germline CDR1 and CDR2: ENHRY and SYGVKD. V gave up 6 bases and J gave up 0 bases, with 12 bases separating them. The CDR3 has 15 residues. The CDR3 nucleotides are TGTGCCATCAGGCTGAGGGGAAACTCTGGAAACACCATATATTTT. Protein sequence: CAIRLRGNSGNTIYF.